This record looks at one TCR beta chain sequence and its context. This sample is drawn from a study of CD8 T cells in Susac syndrome. Study-level information: Patients with Susac syndrome had blood drawn and were at that point therapy-naive, on corticosteroids, or on intravenous immunoglobulin alone.

Reverse transcription of roughly 0.45 to 1 ug RNA used random hexamers. TCRdb processed the immunoSEQ multiplex PCR reads anew with MiXCR; each CDR3 protein has one entry. This sample has some 180,000 distinct CDR3 sequences, with roughly 94% found just once. Peripheral blood CD8+ and CD4+ T cells were profiled by TCR beta sequencing. The CD8+ and CD4+ T cells were isolated magnetically using a negative isolation approach, whereas the TEMRA cells were enriched by FACS. Sequences were obtained from CD4+ T cells from PBMCs. The source is a human donor with Susac syndrome.

The CDR3 here is CASSLEAGENYEQYF. The CDR3 DNA reads TGCGCCAGCAGCTTGGAGGCGGGGGAGAACTACGAGCAGTACTTC. The V and J genes are TRBV5-1 and TRBJ2-7, with 7 bases that match TRBD2. Looked up from germline, CDR1 is SGHRS and CDR2 is YFSETQ. The CDR3 is 15 amino acids. V was clipped by 0 bases and J by 3 bases; unmatched bases: 6.